This passage covers 17 T cell receptor beta chains from one sample sequenced in a study of cytomegalovirus exposure and HLA in healthy donors. The PCR contained 60 Vbeta and 13 Jbeta primers. Generated by immunoSEQ multiplex PCR, the TCRdb table keeps only in-frame clones and is missing some. The sample has about 120,000 clones; 65% to 80% are singletons. The sample consisted of PBMCs. These receptors were collected from a human donor in good health.

The chain joins TRBV12-5 to TRBJ2-3, with 12 bases fitting TRBD2. Losses at the gene ends were 3 bases for V and 7 bases for J; bases not matched to a gene: 5. The CDR3 runs 15 residues. Looked up from germline, CDR1 is LGHNT and CDR2 is FRNRAP. CDR3 region: CASGFTSGRMHTQYF. DNA of the CDR3: TGTGCTAGTGGTTTTACTAGCGGGAGGATGCATACGCAGTATTTT.

This chain connects TRBV15 to TRBJ2-1, with a possible D match to TRBD2 (7 bases). There are 16 residues in the CDR3. The V gene's germline CDR1 is LNHNV and CDR2 YYDKDF (reference sequence). V was cut by 0 bases and J by 7 bases, with 16 bases left in between. CDR3 region: CATSRDPSRGANEQFF. DNA of the CDR3: TGTGCCACCAGCAGAGATCCGAGCCGGGGGGCTAATGAGCAGTTCTTC.

Remarks on this clone: The germline gene is not matched at one end of the junction; a read error may be the cause. Other DNA sequences within the sample encode an identical CDR3. The V gene is TRBV7-2, the J gene TRBJ1-1, with 8 bases fitting TRBD1. This CDR3 is 16 amino acids long. CDR1 SGHTA and CDR2 FQGNSA come from the germline V gene. Here the CDR3 DNA reads TGTGCCAGCAGGTTGGGGCAGGGGGCCCTGAACACTGAAGCCTTCTTT. This sequence encodes CASRLGQGALNTEAFF. Full variable domain (missing parts from reference TRBV7-2 and TRBJ1-1): GAGVSQSPSNKVTEKGKDVELRCDPISGHTALYWYRQSLGQGLEFLIYFQGNSAPDKSGLPSDRFSAERTGGSVSTLTIQRTQQEDSAVYLCASRLGQGALNTEAFFGQGTRLTVV.

This rearrangement joins TRBV27 to TRBJ1-1; unclear D gene. Germline CDR1 MNHEY, CDR2 SMNVEV (reference sequence). CDR3 length equals 15 residues. V was trimmed by 2 bases and J by 1 base, leaving 11 bases between them. This chain's CDR3 is CASSLGYSQNTEAFF. The DNA of the CDR3 is TGTGCCAGCAGTTTAGGCTACAGCCAGAACACTGAAGCTTTCTTT.

This chain uses TRBV19 with TRBJ2-1, with TRBD2 identical over 12 bases. CDR1 LNHDA and CDR2 SQIVND come from the germline V gene (reference sequence). The CDR3 contains 17 residues. Losses at the gene ends were 5 bases for V and 3 bases for J; bases not matched to a gene: 8. CDR3 in amino acids: CASSSFTSGRNYNEQFF. DNA of the CDR3: TGTGCCAGTAGTTCCTTTACTAGCGGGAGGAACTACAATGAGCAGTTCTTC.

The gene calls are TRBV18 and TRBJ1-2, with a weak D call TRBD1 (5 bases). Germline CDR1 is KGHSH and CDR2 is LQKENI. Trimming stripped 6 bases from V and 2 bases from J, with 13 bases between. CDR3 size: 14 residues. CDR3 DNA sequence: TGTGCCAGCTCGCCGGACACAGCGAACTATGGCTACACCTTC. Its protein is CASSPDTANYGYTF.

V and J are TRBV6-5 and TRBJ1-3; 9 bases map to TRBD1. V lost 11 bases, J lost 4 bases, and 12 bases stayed unmatched. This CDR3 comprises 15 residues. Germline V gene data show CDR1 as MNHEY and CDR2 as SVGAGI. CDR3 nucleotide sequence: TGTGCCTGCTCCCCGGAGACAGGGGGGGGAAACACCATATATTTT. Protein: CACSPETGGGNTIYF.

This clone turned up a few times. The rearrangement uses TRBV9 and TRBJ2-1; 9 bases align to TRBD2. The germline CDR1 and CDR2 sequences are SGDLS and YYNGEE. This CDR3 comprises 15 residues. The J segment lost 4 bases and the V segment lost 3 bases, leaving 5 bases of the junction unmatched. The CDR3 nucleotides read TGTGCCAGCAGCGCTCCGAGCGGGGGGTACAATGAGCAGTTCTTC. Amino acids: CASSAPSGGYNEQFF.

The CDR3 nucleotides are TGCGCCAGCGGAAACCAGGGGACTAGCGGGGGGCCTACGCAGTATTTT. Translating it yields CASGNQGTSGGPTQYF. The chain links TRBV4-1 to TRBJ2-3; 15 positions agree with TRBD2. The CDR3 consists of 16 residues. Germline V gives CDR1 MGHRA, CDR2 YSYEKL. The V gene end was trimmed by 8 bases and the J gene end by 8 bases; junction bases not matched to a gene: 11.

The rearrangement joins TRBV4-2 to TRBJ2-1, with 10 nucleotides matching TRBD2. Per the germline V gene, CDR1 is LGHNA and CDR2 is YNFKEQ. V was clipped by 5 bases and J by 2 bases; unmatched bases: 12. The CDR3 contains 18 residues. This CDR3 is CASSKGLAGVVPYNEQFF. In DNA, the CDR3 is TGTGCCAGCAGCAAGGGGCTAGCGGGAGTCGTCCCCTACAATGAGCAGTTCTTC.

V gene TRBV19 combines with J gene TRBJ1-2; 7 bases map to TRBD1. Germline V gives CDR1 LNHDA, CDR2 SQIVND (reference sequence). Trimming cost V 6 bases and J 7 bases; bases outside gene matches: 5. The CDR3 is 12 residues long. The chain's CDR3 is CASRLGQLGYTF. For the CDR3, the DNA is TGTGCCAGTAGACTGGGACAGCTTGGCTACACCTTC.

Concerning this clone itself: Compared with germline, one end of the junction differs, possibly owing to a read error. CDR3 sequence: CAISEATSGRSKTGELFF. In DNA, the CDR3 is TGTGCCATCAGTGAGGCGACTAGCGGGAGATCGAAGACCGGGGAGCTGTTTTTT. This chain connects TRBV10-3 to TRBJ2-2; 12 bases fit TRBD2. Germline V lookup: CDR1 ENHRY, CDR2 SYGVKD. The CDR3 length is 18 residues.

This chain connects TRBV27 to TRBJ2-7; 7 bases are a match to TRBD2. V dropped 6 bases and J dropped 3; count of bases not matched to a gene: 5. The germline CDR1 and CDR2 sequences are MNHEY and SMNVEV (reference sequence). This CDR3 is built from 13 residues. CDR3 protein: CASRASGGYEQYF. CDR3 nucleotide sequence: TGTGCCAGCAGGGCTAGCGGAGGCTACGAGCAGTACTTC.

The rearrangement joins TRBV25-1 to TRBJ1-1; 8 bases agree with TRBD1. The CDR3 covers 16 residues. Germline trimming cut 4 bases from V and 3 bases from J; bases unmatched to any gene: 10. CDR1 and CDR2 from the germline V gene are MGHDK and SYGVNS. The CDR3 reads CASSVTGAPHDTEAFF. Written as DNA, the CDR3 is TGTGCCAGCAGTGTGACAGGGGCACCGCATGACACTGAAGCTTTCTTT.

This rearrangement joins TRBV28 to TRBJ2-1, with D hard to call. V gave up 7 bases and J gave up 7 bases, with 17 bases separating them. Germline V gene data show CDR1 as MDHEN and CDR2 as SYDVKM. The CDR3 runs to 14 residues. The DNA of the CDR3 is TGTGCCAGCACCGGATTTCCGGTCAGGAATGAGCAGTTCTTC. This gives the protein CASTGFPVRNEQFF.

This chain connects TRBV5-5 to TRBJ2-7; tentative D call: TRBD2 (5 bases). V lost 4 bases and J lost 4, with 12 bases in between. This CDR3 comprises 13 residues. CDR1 and CDR2 (germline): SGHKS, YYEKEE (reference sequence). CDR3 residues: CASSTGLGYEQYF. The CDR3 DNA reads as TGTGCCAGCAGCACCGGACTTGGGTACGAGCAGTACTTC.

The rearrangement links TRBV5-4 to TRBJ2-7; 7 bases line up with TRBD1. The V gene's germline CDR1 is SGHNT and CDR2 YYREEE (reference sequence). The V and J ends lost 4 bases and 1 base, in that order; junction bases with no gene match: 8. This CDR3 is built from 15 residues. The CDR3, as DNA: TGTGCCAGCAGCACGGACAGGTGGAGTTCCTACGAGCAGTACTTC. Translating gives CASSTDRWSSYEQYF.